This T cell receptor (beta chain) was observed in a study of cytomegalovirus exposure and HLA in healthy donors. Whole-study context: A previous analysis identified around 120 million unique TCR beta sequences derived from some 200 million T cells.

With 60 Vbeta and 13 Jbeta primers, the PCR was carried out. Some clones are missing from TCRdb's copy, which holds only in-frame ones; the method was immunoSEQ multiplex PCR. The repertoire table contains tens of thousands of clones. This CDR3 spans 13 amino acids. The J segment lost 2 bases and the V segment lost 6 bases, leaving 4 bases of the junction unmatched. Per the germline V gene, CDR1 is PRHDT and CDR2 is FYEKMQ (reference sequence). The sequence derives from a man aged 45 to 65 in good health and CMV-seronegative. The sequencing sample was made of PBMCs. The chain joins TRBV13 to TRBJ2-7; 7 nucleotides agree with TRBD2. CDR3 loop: CASRGRGAYEQYF. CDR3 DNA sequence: TGTGCCAGCAGGGGACGGGGGGCCTACGAGCAGTACTTC.